These 11 T cell receptor beta chains came from one sample sequenced in a study of T cell changes during pregnancy in multiple sclerosis. Some clones are missing from TCRdb's copy, which holds only in-frame ones; the method was immunoSEQ multiplex PCR. This sample has about 36,000 clones; 75% to 90% occur once, and the top ten carry around 11%. The material sequenced was CD8+ T cells from peripheral blood mononuclear cells, taken in the third trimester of pregnancy. These receptors were collected from a female donor with multiple sclerosis, enrolled in a pregnancy study.

The chain employs TRBV27 and TRBJ2-7; 7 bases agree with TRBD1. CDR3 length: 15 amino acids. V was clipped by 5 bases and J by 2 bases; unmatched bases: 9. Germline lookup yields CDR1 MNHEY and CDR2 SMNVEV (reference sequence). The DNA for the CDR3 is TGTGCCAGCAGTGCTACGGACAGGCGTCCCTACGAGCAGTACTTC. It specifies CASSATDRRPYEQYF.

V usage is TRBV6-1 and J usage is TRBJ2-1; D is unclear. V lost 0 bases, J lost 5 bases, and 11 bases lay in between. The germline CDR1 and CDR2 sequences are MNHNS and SASEGT. The CDR3 spans 15 residues. The CDR3 bases are TGTGCCAGCAGTGAAGCGCTTACATTCCACAATGAGCAGTTCTTC. Amino acid sequence: CASSEALTFHNEQFF.

This clone appeared a single time. The chain couples TRBV5-6 to TRBJ2-1; 11 bases align to TRBD1. The J segment lost 10 bases and the V segment lost 3 bases, leaving 21 bases of the junction unmatched. The V gene's germline CDR1 is SGHDT and CDR2 YYEEEE. The CDR3 has 19 amino acids. The DNA of the CDR3 is TGTGCCAGCAGCTCAATAGGACAGGGGGCGCCGGCTGGATACTCGGAGCAGTTCTTC. Residues: CASSSIGQGAPAGYSEQFF.

The chain has TRBV19 and TRBJ1-2; D is ambiguous. The germline gives CDR1 LNHDA, CDR2 SQIVND (reference sequence). The ends were cut back, 6 bases at V and 1 base at J, with 18 bases in the middle. The CDR3 loop spans 16 amino acids. The chain's CDR3 is CASRVEDYPFNYGYTF. Written as DNA, the CDR3 is TGTGCCAGTAGAGTGGAGGACTACCCCTTTAACTATGGCTACACCTTC.

The chain combines TRBV9 with TRBJ1-2; 9 bases align to TRBD1. In germline, CDR1 is SGDLS, CDR2 YYNGEE. This CDR3 is 13 amino acids long. J gave up 8 bases and V 3 bases, and 5 bases lay outside the gene matches. CDR3: CASSATGGAGYTF. CDR3 bases: TGTGCCAGCAGCGCAACAGGGGGCGCGGGCTACACCTTC.

The chain employs TRBV19 and TRBJ1-5; unclear D gene. The CDR3 length is 16 residues. CDR1 and CDR2 (germline): LNHDA, SQIVND (reference sequence). V was pared by 3 bases and J by 0 bases, with 12 bases between. This CDR3 reads CASSIRDYYSNQPQHF. The CDR3 region has the DNA TGTGCCAGTAGTATTAGAGACTATTATAGCAATCAGCCCCAGCATTTT.

The rearrangement joins TRBV12-5 to TRBJ1-5, with D maybe TRBD1 (6 bases). CDR3 length equals 13 residues. The germline CDR1 and CDR2 sequences are LGHNT and FRNRAP. Trimming pared 2 bases from V and 10 bases from J, leaving 12 bases between. The CDR3 spells CASGLTGTNPQHF. Here the CDR3 DNA reads TGTGCTAGTGGTTTGACCGGGACAAACCCCCAGCATTTT. Combining the CDR3 with reference TRBV12-5 and TRBJ1-5 gives the whole variable domain DARVTQTPRHKVTEMGQEVTMRCQPILGHNTVFWYRQTMMQGLELLAYFRNRAPLDDSGMPKDRFSAEMPDATLATLKIQPSEPRDSAVYFCASGLTGTNPQHFGDGTRLSIL.

The chain recombines TRBV2 with TRBJ2-7; D ambiguous. The germline V gene has CDR1 SNHLY and CDR2 FYNNEI. The CDR3 extends over 12 amino acids. V was clipped by 3 bases and J by 0 bases, with 3 bases between them. This CDR3 is CASSDYSYEQYF. CDR3 sequence (DNA): TGTGCCAGCAGTGATTACTCCTACGAGCAGTACTTC.

CDR3 DNA: TGTGCCAGCAGCTTAGCAATGGGGGGGAATGGCTACACCTTC. This gives the protein CASSLAMGGNGYTF. The chain couples TRBV7-2 to TRBJ1-2; weak D call: TRBD1 (5 bases). The germline V gene has CDR1 SGHTA and CDR2 FQGNSA. The ends were cut back, 0 bases at V and 6 bases at J, with 11 bases in the middle. The CDR3 has 14 residues.

The V gene is TRBV6-1, the J gene TRBJ2-1, with 8 bases lining up with TRBD2. With V trimmed by 0 bases and J by 6 bases, 4 bases remained unmatched. This CDR3 spans 15 amino acids. The V gene's germline CDR1 is MNHNS and CDR2 SASEGT. Here the CDR3 DNA reads TGTGCCAGCAGTGAAGCGGGGCTAGCGGGCAATGAGCAGTTCTTC. Its translation: CASSEAGLAGNEQFF.

This sequence joins TRBV10-3 and TRBJ1-5; the D gene is possibly TRBD1 (5 bases). The length of the CDR3 is 15 residues. Germline V gene lookup returns CDR1 ENHRY and CDR2 SYGVKD. V was shortened by 0 bases and J by 2 bases, with 8 bases between the two germline ends. The CDR3 here is CAISESGQRNQPQHF. Written as DNA, the CDR3 is TGTGCCATCAGTGAGTCTGGACAACGCAATCAGCCCCAGCATTTT.